This T cell receptor beta chain came from a study of naive and memory T cell subsets. Study observations and caveats: Possibly reflecting memory cells re-expressing CD45RA, a few larger clonotypes occurred in naive repertoires, especially CD8.

The CDR3 contains 15 residues. V dropped 1 base and J dropped 2 bases, with 12 bases sitting between them. Both TRBC1 and TRBC2 were covered by a beta constant-region primer of two equimolar oligonucleotides. Ligated cDNA was amplified by four rounds of PCR with nested alpha and beta constant-region primers and SP2. The cDNA 3' end received a ligated single-stranded oligonucleotide carrying the SP2 primer and a 12-nucleotide UMI. MiXCR, applied by TCRdb to the UMI-ligation and nested PCR reads, yields one record per CDR3 protein. This sample carries around 100,000 distinct CDR3 sequences, around 15% of them seen once, and the ten largest clones take approximately 3%. This clonotype was counted many times. The antigen is not known. Sequential positive selection took CD4 T cells first, then CD8 T cells. Four subsets defined by CD45RA and CD27 were sorted after CD3, CD4, CD8 and live/dead staining.

This sequence was found in a human donor in good health. Sequencing used naive CD8+ T cells from blood. This sequence joins TRBV12-3 or TRBV12-4 and TRBJ2-7; tentatively, D is TRBD2 (7 bases). The CDR3 loop reads CASSLGGGLAYEQYF. CDR3 DNA: TGTGCCAGCAGTTTAGGGGGGGGCCTAGCCTACGAGCAGTACTTC.